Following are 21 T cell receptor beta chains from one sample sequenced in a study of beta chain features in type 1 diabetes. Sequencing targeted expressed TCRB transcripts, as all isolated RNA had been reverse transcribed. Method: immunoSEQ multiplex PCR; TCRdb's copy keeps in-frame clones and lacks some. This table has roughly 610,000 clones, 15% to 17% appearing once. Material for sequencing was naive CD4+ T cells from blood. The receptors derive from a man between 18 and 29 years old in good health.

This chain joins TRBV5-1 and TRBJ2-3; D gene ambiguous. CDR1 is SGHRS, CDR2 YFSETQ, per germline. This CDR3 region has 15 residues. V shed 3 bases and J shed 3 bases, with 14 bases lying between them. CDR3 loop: CASSSLSPGTDTQYF. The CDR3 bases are TGCGCCAGCAGCTCACTGAGCCCTGGGACAGATACGCAGTATTTT.

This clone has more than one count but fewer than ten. The CDR3 sequence: CARRRTENNYGYTF. CDR3 DNA: TGTGCCCGCAGGAGGACGGAAAATAACTATGGCTACACCTTC. The chain has TRBV30 and TRBJ1-2, with no clear D. The CDR3 length is 14 residues. CDR1 GTSNPN and CDR2 SVGIG come from the germline V gene (reference sequence). The V and J ends lost 8 bases and 1 base respectively, with 17 bases between them.

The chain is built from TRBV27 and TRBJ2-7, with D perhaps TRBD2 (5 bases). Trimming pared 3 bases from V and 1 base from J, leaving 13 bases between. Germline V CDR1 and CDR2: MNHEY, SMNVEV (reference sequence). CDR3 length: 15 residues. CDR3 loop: CASSLDVEGSYEQYF. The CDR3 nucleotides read TGTGCCAGCAGTTTGGATGTTGAGGGATCCTACGAGCAGTACTTC.

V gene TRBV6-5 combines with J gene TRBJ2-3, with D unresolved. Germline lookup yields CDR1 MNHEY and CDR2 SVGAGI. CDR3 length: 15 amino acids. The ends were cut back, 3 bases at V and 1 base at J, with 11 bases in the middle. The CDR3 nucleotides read TGTGCCAGCAGTTATCGTGGAACTGGCACAGATACGCAGTATTTT. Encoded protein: CASSYRGTGTDTQYF.

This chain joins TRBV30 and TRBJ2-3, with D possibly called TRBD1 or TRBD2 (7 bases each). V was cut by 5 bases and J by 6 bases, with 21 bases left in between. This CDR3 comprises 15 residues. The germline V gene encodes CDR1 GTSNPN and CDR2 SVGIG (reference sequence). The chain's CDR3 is CAWRPSGGARDTQYF. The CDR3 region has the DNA TGTGCCTGGCGCCCTTCAGGGGGGGCGCGGGATACGCAGTATTTT.

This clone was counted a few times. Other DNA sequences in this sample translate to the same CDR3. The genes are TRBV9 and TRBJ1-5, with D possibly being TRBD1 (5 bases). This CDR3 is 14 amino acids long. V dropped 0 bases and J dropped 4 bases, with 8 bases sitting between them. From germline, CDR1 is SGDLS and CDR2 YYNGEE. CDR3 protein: CASSVGGRNQPQHF. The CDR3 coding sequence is TGTGCCAGCAGCGTAGGGGGACGGAATCAGCCCCAGCATTTT.

The CDR3 DNA is TGTGCCAGCAGCTTGGCCGTAGCCTCACCCCTCCACTTT. Protein: CASSLAVASPLHF. The J gene is TRBJ1-6, the V gene TRBV5-6; the D is unclear. Trimming stripped 0 bases from V and 10 bases from J, with 8 bases between. The CDR3 is made up of 13 amino acids. Germline values: CDR1 SGHDT, CDR2 YYEEEE.

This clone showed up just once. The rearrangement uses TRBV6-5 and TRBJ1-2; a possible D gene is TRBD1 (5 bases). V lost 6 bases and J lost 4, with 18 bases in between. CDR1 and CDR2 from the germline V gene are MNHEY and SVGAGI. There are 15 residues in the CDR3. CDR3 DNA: TGTGCCAGCAGAAGTTTAGGGGCAGCGGGCTATGGCTACACCTTC. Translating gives CASRSLGAAGYGYTF.

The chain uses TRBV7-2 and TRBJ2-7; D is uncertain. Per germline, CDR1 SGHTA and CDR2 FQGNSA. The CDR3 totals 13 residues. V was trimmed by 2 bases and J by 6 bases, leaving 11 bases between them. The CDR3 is CASSLFWVGEQYF. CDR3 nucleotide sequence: TGTGCCAGCAGCTTATTTTGGGTGGGCGAGCAGTACTTC.

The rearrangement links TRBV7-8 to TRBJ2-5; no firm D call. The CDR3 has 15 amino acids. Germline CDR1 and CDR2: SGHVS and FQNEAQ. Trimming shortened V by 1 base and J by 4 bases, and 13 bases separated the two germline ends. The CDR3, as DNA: TGTGCCAGCAGCTTAGGAGGTGCGGTCCGAGAGACCCAGTACTTC. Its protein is CASSLGGAVRETQYF.

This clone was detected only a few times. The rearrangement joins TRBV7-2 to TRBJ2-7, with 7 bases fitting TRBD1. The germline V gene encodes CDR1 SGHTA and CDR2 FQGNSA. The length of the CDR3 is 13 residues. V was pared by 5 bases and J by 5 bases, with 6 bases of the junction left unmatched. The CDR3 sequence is CASSRQGTHEQYF. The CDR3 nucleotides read TGTGCCAGCAGCAGACAGGGAACCCACGAGCAGTACTTC.

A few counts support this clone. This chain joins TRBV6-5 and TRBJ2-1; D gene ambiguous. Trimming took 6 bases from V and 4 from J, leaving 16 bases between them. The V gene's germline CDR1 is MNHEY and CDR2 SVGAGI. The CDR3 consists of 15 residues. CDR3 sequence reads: CASSPTEIRYNEQFF. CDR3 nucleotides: TGTGCCAGCAGCCCGACGGAAATCCGTTACAATGAGCAGTTCTTC.

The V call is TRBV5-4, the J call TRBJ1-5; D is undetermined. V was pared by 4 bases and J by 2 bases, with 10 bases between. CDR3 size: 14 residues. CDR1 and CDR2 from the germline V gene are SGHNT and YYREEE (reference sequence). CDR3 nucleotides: TGTGCCAGCAGCCCGGACCTAGGCAATCAGCCCCAGCATTTT. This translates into CASSPDLGNQPQHF.

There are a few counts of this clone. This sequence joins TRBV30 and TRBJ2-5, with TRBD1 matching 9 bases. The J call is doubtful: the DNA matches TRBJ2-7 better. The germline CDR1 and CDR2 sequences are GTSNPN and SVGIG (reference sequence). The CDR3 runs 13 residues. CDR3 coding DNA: TGTGCCTGGAGTGTACAGGGGGCTTACGAGCAGTACTTC. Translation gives CAWSVQGAYEQYF.

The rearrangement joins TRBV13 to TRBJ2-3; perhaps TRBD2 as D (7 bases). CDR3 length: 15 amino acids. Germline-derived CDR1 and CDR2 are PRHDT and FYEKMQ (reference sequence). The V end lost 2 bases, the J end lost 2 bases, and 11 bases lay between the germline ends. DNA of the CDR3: TGTGCCAGCAGCTTACTCCGGGGGGCCACAGATACGCAGTATTTT. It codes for CASSLLRGATDTQYF.

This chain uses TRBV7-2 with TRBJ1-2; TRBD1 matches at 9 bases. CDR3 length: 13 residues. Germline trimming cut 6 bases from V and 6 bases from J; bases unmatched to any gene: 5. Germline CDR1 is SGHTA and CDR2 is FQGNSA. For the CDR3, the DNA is TGTGCCAGCAGACGCACAGGGGGCGATGGCTACACCTTC. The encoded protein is CASRRTGGDGYTF.

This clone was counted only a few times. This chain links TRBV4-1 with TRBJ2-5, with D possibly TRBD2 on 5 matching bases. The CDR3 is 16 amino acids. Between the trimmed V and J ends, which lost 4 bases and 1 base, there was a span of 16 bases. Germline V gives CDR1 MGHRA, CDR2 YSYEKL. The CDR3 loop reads CASSRLLGGGQETQYF. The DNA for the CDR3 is TGCGCCAGCAGCCGCTTACTAGGAGGAGGCCAAGAGACCCAGTACTTC.

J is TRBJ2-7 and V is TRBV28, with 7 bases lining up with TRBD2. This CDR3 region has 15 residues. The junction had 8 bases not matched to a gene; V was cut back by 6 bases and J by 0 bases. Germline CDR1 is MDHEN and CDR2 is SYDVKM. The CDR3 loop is CASSNTGLGSYEQYF. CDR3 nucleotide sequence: TGTGCCAGCAGCAATACCGGACTAGGCTCCTACGAGCAGTACTTC.

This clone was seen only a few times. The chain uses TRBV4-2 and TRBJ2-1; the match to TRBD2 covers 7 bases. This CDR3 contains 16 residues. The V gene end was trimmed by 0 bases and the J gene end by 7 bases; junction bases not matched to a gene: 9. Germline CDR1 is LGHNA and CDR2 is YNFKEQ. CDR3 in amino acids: CASSQEGPGGRNEQFF. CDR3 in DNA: TGTGCCAGCAGCCAAGAGGGGCCGGGGGGTCGAAATGAGCAGTTCTTC.

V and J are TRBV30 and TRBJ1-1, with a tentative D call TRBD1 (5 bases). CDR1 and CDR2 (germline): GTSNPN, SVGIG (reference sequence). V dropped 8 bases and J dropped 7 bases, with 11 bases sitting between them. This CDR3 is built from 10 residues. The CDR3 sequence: CAQIQVEAFF. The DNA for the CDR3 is TGTGCCCAAATACAGGTTGAAGCTTTCTTT.

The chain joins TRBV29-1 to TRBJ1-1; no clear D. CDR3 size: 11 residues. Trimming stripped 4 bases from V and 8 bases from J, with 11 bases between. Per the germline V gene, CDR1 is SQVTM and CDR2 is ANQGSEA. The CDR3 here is CSVAGVEEAFF. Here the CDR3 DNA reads TGCAGCGTTGCGGGTGTCGAGGAAGCTTTCTTT.